A selection of T cell receptor beta chains follows, all from one sample in a study of graft-versus-host responses after intestinal transplantation. Only in-frame clones appear in the TCRdb table, and some are missing; sequencing was by immunoSEQ multiplex PCR. The profile shows 20,000 to 25,000 clones, 89% of them singletons. The source was PBMCs, collected 65 to 70 days after intestinal transplantation. The receptors derive from a human patient who received an intestinal transplant, so some T cells may come from the graft donor. Both conserved end residues are part of each CDR3. The order of the fields is V gene, D gene, J gene, CDR3 protein, CDR3 DNA. D genes are given only for firm matches.

V: TRBV6-6
D: TRBD1
J: TRBJ2-7
CDR3: CASTRTGRIYEQYF
DNA: TGTGCCAGCACTAGGACAGGGAGGATCTACGAGCAGTACTTC

V: TRBV7-9
D: TRBD1
J: TRBJ2-5
CDR3: CASSSTGVGGETQYF
DNA: TGTGCCAGCAGCTCGACAGGGGTGGGGGGTGAGACCCAGTACTTC

V: TRBV7-2
D: .
J: TRBJ2-7
CDR3: CASSYEGAGPYEQYF
DNA: TGTGCCAGCAGTTACGAGGGAGCAGGGCCCTACGAGCAGTACTTC

V: TRBV10-3
D: .
J: TRBJ2-7
CDR3: CAISSSGEQYF
DNA: TGTGCCATCAGTTCATCAGGCGAGCAGTACTTC

V: TRBV11-2
D: TRBD1
J: TRBJ1-2
CDR3: CASSFALGTVNYGYTF
DNA: TGTGCCAGCAGCTTTGCCCTCGGGACAGTCAACTATGGCTACACCTTC

V: TRBV6-1
D: .
J: TRBJ1-1
CDR3: CASNDSPNTEAFF
DNA: TGTGCCAGCAACGACAGCCCTAACACTGAAGCTTTCTTT

V: TRBV14
D: .
J: TRBJ1-1
CDR3: CASSQDLGGTEAFF
DNA: TGTGCCAGCAGCCAAGATCTGGGGGGCACTGAAGCTTTCTTT

V: TRBV4-3
D: .
J: TRBJ1-1
CDR3: CASSQDTRQVNTEAFF
DNA: TGCGCCAGCAGCCAAGATACGCGACAGGTGAACACTGAAGCTTTCTTT

V: TRBV7-9
D: .
J: TRBJ1-6
CDR3: CASSSVRSDYNSPLHF
DNA: TGTGCCAGCAGCTCCGTCAGGAGCGACTATAATTCACCCCTCCACTTT

V: TRBV9
D: .
J: TRBJ2-7
CDR3: CASSVGGGTYEQYF
DNA: TGTGCCAGCAGCGTAGGGGGCGGAACCTACGAGCAGTACTTC